These T cell receptor beta chains were read from a single sample in a study of Graves' ophthalmopathy and Graves' hyperthyroidism. A single record per CDR3 protein comes from TCRdb applying MiXCR to the multiplex PCR reads. Of over a million distinct CDR3 sequences listed, roughly 35% are singletons. What was sequenced was peripheral blood or thyroid tissue (not recorded which). These TCRs come from an adult man with Graves' hyperthyroidism. Each CDR3 is given with its conserved first and last residue. The order of the fields is D gene, J gene, clone size, CDR3 length, V gene, CDR3 protein, CDR3 DNA. A D gene is named only where the DNA matches it firmly. Clone size appears in some rows only: once, few, many, or a class for an expanded clone.

>NA|TRBJ1-4|many|14|TRBV20-1
CSARGHRPSEKLFF
TGCAGTGCTAGAGGCCATCGACCTAGTGAAAAACTGTTTTTT
>NA|TRBJ2-7|many|13|TRBV10-3
CAISLGGAYEQYF
TGTGCCATCAGCCTCGGGGGTGCCTACGAGCAGTACTTC
>NA|TRBJ2-2|few|17|TRBV19
CASTNMGQLANTGELFF
TGTGCCAGTACCAATATGGGACAACTCGCGAACACCGGGGAGCTGTTTTTT
>NA|TRBJ2-6|many|17|TRBV29-1
CSVETPRISPGANVLTF
TGCAGCGTTGAGACGCCCCGTATATCGCCTGGGGCCAACGTCCTGACTTTC
>NA|TRBJ2-7|NA|12|TRBV2
CASSLGELEQYF
TGTGCCAGCAGTTTAGGGGAGCTCGAGCAGTACTTC
>NA|TRBJ1-2|many|13|TRBV9
CASSVDSNYGYTF
TGTGCCAGCAGCGTTGACTCTAACTATGGCTACACCTTC
>NA|TRBJ1-6|many|12|TRBV6-2/TRBV6-3
CASSYLSGPLHF
TGTGCCAGCAGTTACCTATCGGGCCCCCTCCACTTT
>NA|TRBJ2-7|NA|15|TRBV7-2
CASSQEGYSSYEQYF
TGCGCCAGCAGCCAAGAAGGCTACAGCTCCTACGAGCAGTACTTC
>NA|TRBJ1-5|many|14|TRBV5-8
CASSSGVGNQPQHF
TGTGCCAGCAGCTCAGGGGTTGGCAATCAGCCCCAGCATTTT
>TRBD1|TRBJ2-2|NA|19|TRBV7-8
CASSSYRDRKFANTGELFF
TGTGCCAGCAGCTCCTACCGGGACAGAAAGTTCGCGAACACCGGGGAGCTGTTCTTT
>NA|TRBJ1-6|many|15|TRBV20-1
CSASSSWVSNSPLHF
TGCAGTGCTAGTAGCTCCTGGGTTTCTAATTCACCCCTCCACTTT
>NA|TRBJ1-5|many|15|TRBV28
CASSFPGGSNQPQHF
TGTGCCAGCAGTTTTCCGGGCGGGAGCAATCAGCCCCAGCATTTT
>NA|TRBJ1-2|NA|14|TRBV20-1
CSASRGGAGYGYTF
TGCAGTGCTAGTCGCGGGGGGGCTGGCTATGGCTACACCTTC
>TRBD2|TRBJ2-2|NA|15|TRBV7-6
CASSPRDYNTGELSW
TGTGCCAGCAGCCCACGGGACTACAACACCGGGGAGCTGTCTTGG
>NA|TRBJ1-1|many|16|TRBV10-3
CAITANRGRGNTEAFF
TGTGCCATCACCGCGAATAGAGGTCGGGGGAACACTGAAGCTTTCTTT
>NA|TRBJ2-3|NA|13|TRBV19
CASSKVHTDTQYF
TGTGCCAGTAGCAAGGTGCACACAGATACGCAGTATTTT
>NA|TRBJ1-1|NA|16|TRBV7-9
CATKNRTGGGSAEAFF
TGTGCTACAAAAAACAGGACCGGAGGAGGTTCCGCTGAAGCTTTCTTT
>TRBD1|TRBJ2-5|NA|16|TRBV19
CASSTQGRDSKETQYF
TGTGCCAGTAGTACACAAGGAAGGGACAGCAAAGAGACCCAGTACTTC
>NA|TRBJ1-1|NA|12|TRBV25-1
CATNQAIPEAFF
TGTGCCACCAACCAGGCTATCCCTGAAGCTTTCTTT
>NA|TRBJ1-1|NA|14|TRBV18
CASSPPSRVGEAFF
TGTGCCAGCTCACCACCGTCGCGGGTGGGGGAAGCTTTCTTT
>NA|TRBJ2-7|NA|14|TRBV10-3
CAIKVHPGLYEQYF
TGTGCCATCAAGGTGCATCCCGGGCTCTACGAGCAGTACTTC
>NA|TRBJ2-2|many|12|TRBV9
CASSVGPGELFF
TGTGCCAGCAGTGTAGGGCCCGGGGAGCTGTTTTTT
>TRBD2|TRBJ2-5|NA|15|TRBV11-2
CASSPPLAGYETQYF
TGTGCCAGCAGCCCTCCCTTAGCGGGTTATGAGACCCAGTACTTC
>TRBD1|TRBJ2-2|NA|15|TRBV19
CASTRDSSNTGELFF
TGTGCCAGTACCCGGGACAGCTCGAACACCGGGGAGCTGTTTTTT
>NA|TRBJ2-5|many|15|TRBV10-3
CAISEPNRGRETQYF
TGTGCCATCAGTGAGCCGAACCGGGGACGGGAGACCCAGTACTTC
>NA|TRBJ2-7|few|13|TRBV25-1
CASSLGLYYEQYF
TGTGCCAGCAGTCTGGGGCTTTACTACGAGCAGTACTTC
>NA|TRBJ2-5|NA|14|TRBV4-2
CASSQGDGEETQYF
TGTGCCAGCAGCCAAGGCGACGGTGAAGAGACCCAGTACTTC
>NA|TRBJ1-2|few|15|TRBV9
CASSQGTGRTYGYTF
TGTGCCAGCAGCCAAGGTACCGGACGTACCTATGGCTACACCTTC
>NA|TRBJ1-1|NA|13|TRBV14
CASSQLINTEAFF
TGTGCCAGCAGCCAACTGATAAACACTGAAGCTTTCTTT
>NA|TRBJ2-5|many|14|TRBV25-1
CASSDGGLGETQYF
TGTGCCAGCAGTGATGGGGGGCTAGGGGAGACCCAGTACTTC
>TRBD1|TRBJ2-5|NA|16|TRBV7-8
CASSSTPGQSQETQYF
TGCGCCAGCAGTTCCACCCCGGGACAGAGCCAAGAGACCCAGTACTTC
>TRBD1|TRBJ1-2|many|16|TRBV29-1
CSVGSGQGARSYGYTF
TGCAGCGTTGGATCCGGACAGGGGGCGCGTTCTTATGGCTACACCTTC
>TRBD1|TRBJ1-4|many|15|TRBV7-9
CASSPPGQGSEKLFF
TGTGCCAGCAGCCCACCGGGACAGGGGAGTGAAAAACTGTTTTTT
>NA|TRBJ1-6|NA|15|TRBV4-1
CASSQVRALNSPLHF
TGCGCCAGCAGCCAAGTCAGGGCTCTTAATTCACCCCTCCACTTT
>NA|TRBJ1-2|many|15|TRBV10-3
CAISDGANPVNGYTF
TGTGCCATCAGTGACGGGGCCAATCCTGTTAATGGCTACACCTTC
>NA|TRBJ1-2|many|16|TRBV6-5
CASSYSSARRRDGYTF
TGTGCCAGCAGTTACTCGAGTGCCAGGCGGAGGGATGGCTACACCTTC
>NA|TRBJ2-5|few|13|TRBV28
CASRQGAGETQYF
TGTGCCAGCCGTCAGGGAGCCGGAGAGACCCAGTACTTC
>TRBD1|TRBJ1-1|many|13|TRBV6-5
CASIQGLKGEAFF
TGTGCCAGCATACAGGGGCTTAAGGGTGAAGCTTTCTTT
>TRBD2|TRBJ2-3|NA|16|TRBV10-2
CASNGASGGRGDTQYF
TGCGCCAGCAATGGAGCTAGCGGGGGGCGAGGAGATACGCAGTATTTT
>TRBD1|TRBJ2-7|NA|13|TRBV5-1
CASSKDREHEQYF
TGCGCCAGCAGCAAGGACAGGGAGCACGAGCAGTACTTC
>TRBD1|TRBJ2-7|many|12|TRBV7-2
CASSRAGGEQYF
TGTGCCAGCAGTCGGGCAGGGGGCGAGCAGTACTTC
>NA|TRBJ1-2|many|14|TRBV20-1
CSARDPTLAYGYTF
TGCAGTGCTAGAGACCCCACCCTGGCCTATGGCTACACCTTC
>TRBD2|TRBJ2-7|many|15|TRBV2
CASSEVSSGTYEQYF
TGTGCCAGCAGTGAAGTCTCTAGCGGAACCTACGAGCAGTACTTC
>TRBD1|TRBJ1-2|many|14|TRBV7-2
CASSLTGANYGYTF
TGTGCCAGCAGCTTGACAGGGGCTAACTATGGCTACACCTTC
>TRBD1|TRBJ1-5|NA|15|TRBV9
CASSLRQGLSPHEHF
TGTGCCAGCAGCTTAAGACAGGGATTGTCACCTCACGAGCATTTT
>NA|TRBJ2-7|few|14|TRBV9
CASSPRRGKDEQYF
TGTGCCAGCTCACCGAGGAGGGGGAAGGACGAGCAGTACTTC
>TRBD1|TRBJ2-7|NA|17|TRBV7-9
CASSLRMPRTGSYEQYF
TGTGCCAGCAGCCTCCGAATGCCGAGGACAGGTTCCTACGAGCAGTACTTC
>TRBD1|TRBJ2-7|NA|14|TRBV28
CASRAYRGSYEQYF
TGTGCCAGCAGGGCCTACAGGGGCTCCTACGAGCAGTACTTC
>TRBD1|TRBJ1-1|many|14|TRBV9
CASSGGTVNTEAFF
TGTGCCAGCAGCGGAGGGACAGTGAACACTGAAGCTTTCTTT
>TRBD2|TRBJ2-5|NA|15|TRBV7-8
CASSPTSLAEETQYF
TGTGCCAGCAGCCCAACCTCACTAGCGGAAGAGACCCAGTACTTC